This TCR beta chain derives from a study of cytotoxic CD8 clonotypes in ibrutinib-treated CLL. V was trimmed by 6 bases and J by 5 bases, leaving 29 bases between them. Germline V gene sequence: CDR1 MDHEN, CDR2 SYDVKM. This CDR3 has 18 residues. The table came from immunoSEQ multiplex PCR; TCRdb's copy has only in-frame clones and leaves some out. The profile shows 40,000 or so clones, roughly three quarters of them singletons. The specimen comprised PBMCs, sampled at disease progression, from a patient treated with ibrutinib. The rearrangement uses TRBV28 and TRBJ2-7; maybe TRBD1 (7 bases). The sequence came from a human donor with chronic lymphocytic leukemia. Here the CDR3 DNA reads TGTGCCAGCAGCGATGCTTTCAATTCAGGGGGGTCGTTAGACGAGCAGTACTTC. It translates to CASSDAFNSGGSLDEQYF.